These T cell receptor beta chains were read from a single sample in a study of radiotherapy plus CTLA-4 blockade in lung cancer. Produced via immunoSEQ multiplex PCR; TCRdb's table is partial and in-frame only. In the table there are tens of thousands of clones, approximately 81% of which are singletons. The sequenced sample was peripheral blood, obtained from a patient treated with radiotherapy plus ipilimumab. These receptors originate from a human donor with non-small cell lung cancer whose response to radiotherapy plus ipilimumab could not be evaluated. The CDR3 runs from the conserved cysteine through the conserved F or W. A D gene is named only where the DNA matches it firmly. A row's size may be missing; if present it is once, few, many or a size class.

once	TRBJ1-2	-	TRBV7-8	CASSRIGPAQGGYTF	TGTGCCAGCAGCCGGATCGGCCCCGCGCAGGGGGGCTACACCTTC
-	TRBJ2-7	TRBD1	TRBV4-1	CASSQDTPGQGYEQYF	TGCGCCAGCAGCCAAGATACTCCGGGACAGGGCTACGAGCAGTACTTC
-	TRBJ2-3	-	TRBV7-3	CASSLGTGGDTQYF	TGTGCCAGCAGCCTCGGGACTGGAGGGGATACGCAGTATTTT
-	TRBJ1-4	TRBD1	TRBV6-1	CASSTGADEKLFF	TGTGCCAGCAGCACAGGGGCGGATGAAAAACTGTTTTTT
-	TRBJ1-2	TRBD1	TRBV6-1	CASSEGGTGYGYTF	TGTGCCAGCAGTGAAGGTGGGACAGGCTATGGCTACACCTTC
-	TRBJ1-5	-	TRBV7-2	CASSLTGSSNQPQHF	TGTGCCAGCAGCCTAACAGGGAGCAGCAATCAGCCCCAGCATTTT
few	TRBJ2-7	TRBD2	TRBV19	CASSDPRGAGVWNEQYF	TGTGCCAGTAGCGACCCTCGCGGAGCGGGGGTATGGAACGAGCAGTACTTC
-	TRBJ1-2	-	TRBV5-6	CASSRGQNYGYTF	TGTGCCAGCAGCCGAGGACAGAACTATGGCTACACCTTC
-	TRBJ2-7	-	TRBV5-1	CASSAGYEQYF	TGCGCCAGCAGCGCCGGGTACGAGCAGTACTTC
-	TRBJ1-5	-	TRBV5-4	CASSRGPDSNQPQHF	TGTGCCAGCAGCCGTGGGCCAGATAGCAATCAGCCCCAGCATTTT
once	TRBJ2-5	-	TRBV11-2	CASRPGGGGETQYF	TGTGCCAGCAGACCTGGTGGAGGCGGGGAGACCCAGTACTTC
few	TRBJ2-5	-	TRBV6-5	CASSSSGGWGETQYF	TGTGCCAGCAGTTCTTCCGGTGGGTGGGGCGAGACCCAGTACTTC
-	TRBJ2-1	TRBD1	TRBV27	CASSLSTDRGYNEQFF	TGTGCCAGCAGTTTAAGTACGGACAGGGGGTACAATGAGCAGTTCTTC
-	TRBJ1-4	-	TRBV7-9	CASSLQGHEKLFF	TGTGCCAGCAGCTTACAGGGCCATGAAAAACTGTTTTTT
-	TRBJ2-1	TRBD2	TRBV7-9	CASSRLGAGGYNEQFF	TGTGCCAGCAGCCGTCTAGGGGCGGGAGGGTACAATGAGCAGTTCTTC
-	TRBJ2-1	TRBD2	TRBV2	CASSRGTSGRGNEQFF	TGTGCCAGCAGTCGGGGTACTAGCGGGAGGGGAAATGAGCAGTTCTTC
-	TRBJ2-3	-	TRBV28	CASKVWAFTDTQYF	TGTGCCAGCAAGGTTTGGGCCTTCACAGATACGCAGTATTTT
-	TRBJ2-3	TRBD2	TRBV28	CASRPGLAGWDTQYF	TGTGCCAGCAGGCCGGGACTAGCGGGATGGGATACGCAGTATTTT
-	TRBJ2-7	TRBD2	TRBV6-5	CASSYSPSGASYEQYF	TGTGCCAGCAGTTACTCACCTAGCGGGGCCTCCTACGAGCAGTACTTC
-	TRBJ1-2	-	TRBV6-4	CASSEGIRVGGYTF	TGTGCCAGCAGTGAAGGGATCAGGGTCGGTGGCTACACCTTC
few	TRBJ2-2	-	TRBV19	CASTPGGSGTGELFF	TGTGCCAGTACCCCTGGGGGGAGTGGCACCGGGGAGCTGTTTTTT
once	TRBJ2-2	TRBD1	TRBV5-4	CASSSPGQMNTGELFF	TGTGCCAGCAGCTCGCCGGGACAGATGAACACCGGGGAGCTGTTTTTT
few	TRBJ2-7	-	TRBV29-1	CSVGLSSLINEQYF	TGCAGCGTCGGGTTAAGTAGTCTTATTAACGAGCAGTACTTC
-	TRBJ2-5	TRBD2	TRBV5-1	CASSLAPAGGTETQYF	TGCGCCAGCAGCTTGGCACCGGCGGGAGGCACAGAGACCCAGTACTTC
once	TRBJ1-5	-	TRBV18	CASSGQGNQPQHF	TGTGCCAGCTCAGGGCAGGGCAATCAGCCCCAGCATTTT
-	TRBJ2-1	TRBD2	TRBV4-3	CASSQGTSGSWNEQFF	TGCGCCAGCAGCCAAGGGACTAGCGGGAGTTGGAATGAGCAGTTCTTC
-	TRBJ1-5	-	TRBV23-1	CASTGSNQPQHF	TGCGCCAGCACGGGAAGCAATCAGCCCCAGCATTTT
-	TRBJ2-5	TRBD1	TRBV28	CASSIPRTGSQETQYF	TGTGCCAGCAGCATACCTCGGACAGGAAGTCAAGAGACCCAGTACTTC
-	TRBJ2-3	TRBD2	TRBV7-2	CASSSIGLAGSDTQYF	TGTGCCAGCAGCTCGATCGGACTAGCGGGTTCAGATACGCAGTATTTT
-	TRBJ1-3	-	TRBV29-1	CSVVYGSRNTIYF	TGCAGCGTTGTGTATGGCAGTCGAAACACCATATATTTT
-	TRBJ2-3	TRBD2	TRBV5-6	CASSLVLAGAVDTQYF	TGTGCCAGCAGCTTGGTTCTAGCGGGAGCGGTGGATACGCAGTATTTT
-	TRBJ2-7	TRBD2	TRBV4-3	CASSQASGSGYEQYF	TGCGCCAGCAGCCAGGCTAGCGGGAGCGGCTACGAGCAGTACTTC
-	TRBJ2-7	TRBD1	TRBV10-3	CAINQDRGSYEQYF	TGTGCCATCAACCAAGACAGGGGTAGCTACGAGCAGTACTTC
-	TRBJ2-1	TRBD1	TRBV5-4	CASSSPGQGTDEQFF	TGTGCCAGCAGCTCCCCGGGACAGGGGACGGATGAGCAGTTCTTC
-	TRBJ2-1	TRBD1	TRBV7-3	CASSATGDSGNEQFF	TGTGCCAGCAGCGCCACAGGGGATTCGGGCAATGAGCAGTTCTTC
-	TRBJ1-1	-	TRBV2	CASSQGMVTEAFF	TGTGCCAGCAGTCAGGGGATGGTCACTGAAGCTTTCTTT
-	TRBJ1-2	TRBD1	TRBV9	CASRDPGQNYGYTF	TGTGCCAGCAGAGACCCGGGACAGAACTATGGCTACACCTTC
-	TRBJ1-2	-	TRBV5-4	CASSFGQRDGYTF	TGTGCCAGCAGCTTTGGCCAGAGGGATGGCTACACCTTC
-	TRBJ1-2	TRBD1	TRBV4-1	CASRWDRGLNGYTF	TGCGCCAGCAGATGGGACAGGGGGCTGAATGGCTACACCTTC
-	TRBJ1-2	-	TRBV7-8	CASSSHGGEGHYGYTF	TGTGCCAGCAGCTCGCACGGAGGGGAAGGGCACTATGGCTACACCTTC
-	TRBJ2-1	-	TRBV11-2	CASSDTSGAGVFYNEQFF	TGTGCCAGCAGCGATACTTCAGGGGCGGGAGTTTTCTACAATGAGCAGTTCTTC
-	TRBJ1-2	-	TRBV7-8	CASSLASPGAGGYTF	TGTGCCAGCAGCTTAGCATCTCCGGGAGCGGGTGGCTACACCTTC
-	TRBJ2-7	-	TRBV21-1	CASSKTGRLAGGLYSYEQYF	TGTGCCAGCAGCAAAACCGGCCGGCTAGCGGGAGGCCTATATTCCTACGAGCAGTACTTC
-	TRBJ1-5	-	TRBV5-4	CASSPGLEGNQPQHF	TGTGCCAGCAGCCCCGGGTTGGAGGGTAATCAGCCCCAGCATTTT
-	TRBJ1-4	TRBD1	TRBV7-9	CASSLGTGDEKLFF	TGTGCCAGCAGCTTAGGGACAGGGGACGAAAAACTGTTTTTT
-	TRBJ1-2	-	TRBV28	CASRDRGYGYTF	TGTGCCAGCCGCGACAGAGGCTATGGCTACACCTTC
-	TRBJ1-3	TRBD1	TRBV5-1	CASSEPQGASGNTIYF	TGCGCCAGCAGCGAACCGCAGGGGGCCTCTGGAAACACCATATATTTT
-	TRBJ1-4	-	TRBV6-6	CASTLRPETNEKLFF	TGTGCCAGCACCCTCAGGCCCGAAACTAATGAAAAACTGTTTTTT
-	TRBJ1-6	-	TRBV5-1	CASSLNQDSPLHF	TGCGCCAGCAGCTTAAATCAGGATTCACCCCTCCACTTT
-	TRBJ2-3	-	TRBV28	CASSLFPDPRRSSDTQYF	TGTGCCAGCAGTTTATTCCCCGACCCCAGGCGTTCATCGGATACGCAGTATTTT